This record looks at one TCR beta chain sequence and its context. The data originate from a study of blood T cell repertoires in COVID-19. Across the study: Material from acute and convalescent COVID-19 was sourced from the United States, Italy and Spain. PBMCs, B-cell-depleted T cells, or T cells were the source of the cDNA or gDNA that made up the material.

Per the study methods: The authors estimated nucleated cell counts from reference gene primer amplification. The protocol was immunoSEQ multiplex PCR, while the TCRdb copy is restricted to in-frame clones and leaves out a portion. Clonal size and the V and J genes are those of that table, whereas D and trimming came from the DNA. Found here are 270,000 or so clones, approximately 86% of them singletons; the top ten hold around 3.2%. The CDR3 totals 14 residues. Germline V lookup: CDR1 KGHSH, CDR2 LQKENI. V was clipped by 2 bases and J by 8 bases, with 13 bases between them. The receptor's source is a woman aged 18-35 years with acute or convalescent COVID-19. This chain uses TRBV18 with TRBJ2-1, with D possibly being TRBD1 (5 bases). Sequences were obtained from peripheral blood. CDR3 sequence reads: CASSPTLSRDEQFF. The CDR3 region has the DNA TGTGCCAGCTCACCAACCCTAAGCAGGGATGAGCAGTTCTTC.